The 3 T cell receptor beta chains below were found in one sample sequenced in a study of T cell repertoires in cytomegalovirus infection. TCRdb called the reads again in MiXCR, with one record for every CDR3 protein. The sample lists 290,000 or so distinct CDR3 sequences, more than 20% seen once, with roughly 13% in the top ten. The sequenced material came from PBMCs. All receptors derive from a human donor in good health (CMV status not recorded). Some clones in this sample may be carry-over from other donors' samples.

The sample holds many counts of this clonotype. V and J are TRBV7-6 and TRBJ2-1; tentatively, D is TRBD1 (6 bases). CDR1 is SGHVS, CDR2 FNYEAQ, per germline. Trimming removed 10 bases at V and 2 bases at J, with 18 bases between. The length of the CDR3 is 15 residues. The CDR3 DNA is TGTGCCATCCCTCCAGGGGAGTGCGCCTACAATGAGCAGTTCTTC. This translates into CAIPPGECAYNEQFF.

This clonotype has at least ten counts. The DNA for the CDR3 is TGTGCCAGCAGCTTAGCGGGAGGGGAAGAGACCCAGTACTTC. Its protein is CASSLAGGEETQYF. This rearrangement joins TRBV7-2 to TRBJ2-5, with 7 nucleotides matching TRBD2. The trim removed 0 bases at V and 3 bases at J, leaving 1 base unmatched. Germline CDR1 reads SGHTA; CDR2 reads FQGNSA. This CDR3 comprises 14 residues.

This clonotype was counted between two and nine times. This clone may be a read error of a much larger clone one base away. The chain joins TRBV4-3 to TRBJ2-5, with a tentative D call TRBD2 (5 bases). The germline V gene has CDR1 LGHNA and CDR2 YSLEER. The V end lost 2 bases, the J end lost 3 bases, and 7 bases lay between the germline ends. There are 13 residues in the CDR3. This CDR3 is CASSQREEETQYF. Here the CDR3 DNA reads TGCGCCAGCAGCCAACGGGAAGAAGAGACCCAGTACTTC.